This T cell receptor beta chain was recorded in a study of T cells in Graves' hyperthyroidism and ophthalmopathy. Study at large: Specimen type is peripheral blood, collected at initial diagnosis prior to any treatment.

This clonotype showed up many times. Its target is not known. This CDR3 is 11 amino acids long. V lost 1 base to trimming and J lost 9 bases, with 8 bases between them. Germline values: CDR1 GTSNPN, CDR2 SVGIG (reference sequence). Exclusion followed for patients with uncontrolled infection, other autoimmune disease, pregnancy or lactation. General observations from the study: In the analysis, a 13 V-J model separated ophthalmopathy from stable hyperthyroidism. Ophthalmopathy onset followed model prediction by a median roughly 6 months.

From RNA transcripts, TCR beta CDR3 regions were amplified. The TCR CDR3 was amplified in a first-round RT-PCR using the HTBI primer set. Each CDR3 protein is one row after TCRdb ran MiXCR on the multiplex PCR reads. The profile covers around 690,000 distinct CDR3 sequences, with less than 25% appearing a single time and 30% to 40% taken by the ten largest. The chain links TRBV30 to TRBJ2-3; D is possibly TRBD1 (5 bases). The TCR originated in a man in his thirties or forties with Graves' ophthalmopathy. Sequencing input: blood. In nucleotides, the CDR3 is TGTGCCTGGAGTGGGACATTGACGCAGTATTTT. Translation: CAWSGTLTQYF.